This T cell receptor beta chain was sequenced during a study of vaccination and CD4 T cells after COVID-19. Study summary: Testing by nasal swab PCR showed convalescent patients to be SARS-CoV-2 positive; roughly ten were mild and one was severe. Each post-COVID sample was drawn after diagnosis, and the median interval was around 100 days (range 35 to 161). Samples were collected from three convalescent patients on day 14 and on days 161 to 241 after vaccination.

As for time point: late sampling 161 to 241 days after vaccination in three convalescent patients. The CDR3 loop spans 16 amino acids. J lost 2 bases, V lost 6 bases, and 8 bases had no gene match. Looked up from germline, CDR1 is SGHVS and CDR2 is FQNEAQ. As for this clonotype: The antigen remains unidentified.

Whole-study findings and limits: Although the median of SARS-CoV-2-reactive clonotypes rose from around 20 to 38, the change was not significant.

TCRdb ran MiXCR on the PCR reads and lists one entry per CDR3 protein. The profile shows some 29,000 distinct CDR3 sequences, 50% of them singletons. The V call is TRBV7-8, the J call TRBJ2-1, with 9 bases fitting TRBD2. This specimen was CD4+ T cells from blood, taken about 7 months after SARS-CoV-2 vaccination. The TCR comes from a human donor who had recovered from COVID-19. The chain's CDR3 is CASRRIAGAAYNEQFF. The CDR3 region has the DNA TGTGCCAGCAGACGGATAGCGGGAGCGGCCTACAATGAGCAGTTCTTC.